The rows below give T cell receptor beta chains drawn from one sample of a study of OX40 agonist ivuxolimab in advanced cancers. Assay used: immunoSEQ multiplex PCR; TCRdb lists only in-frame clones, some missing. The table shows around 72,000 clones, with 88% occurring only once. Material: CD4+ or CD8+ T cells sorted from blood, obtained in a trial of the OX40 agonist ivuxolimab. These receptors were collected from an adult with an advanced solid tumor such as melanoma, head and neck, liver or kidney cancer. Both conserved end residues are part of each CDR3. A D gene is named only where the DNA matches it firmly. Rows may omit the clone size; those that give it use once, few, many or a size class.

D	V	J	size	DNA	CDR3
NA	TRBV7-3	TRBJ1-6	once	TGTGCCAGCAGCCTTCAGGGCATCGGTAATTCACCCCTCCACTTT	CASSLQGIGNSPLHF
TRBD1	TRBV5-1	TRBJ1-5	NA	TGCGCCAGCAGCTTGGGCGGGACAGGGAATCAGCCCCAGCATTTT	CASSLGGTGNQPQHF
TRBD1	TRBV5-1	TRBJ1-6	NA	TGCGCCAGCAGCTTAGGACAGGGGAATTCACCCCTCCACTTT	CASSLGQGNSPLHF
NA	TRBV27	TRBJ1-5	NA	TGTGCCAGCAGTTTACCGACAAGGACACATTATAGCAATCAGCCCCAGCATTTT	CASSLPTRTHYSNQPQHF
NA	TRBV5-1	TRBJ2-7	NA	TGCGCCAGCAGCCCCCGGGACTGGAGAGGGAACTACGAGCAGTACTTC	CASSPRDWRGNYEQYF
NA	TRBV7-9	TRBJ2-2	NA	TGTGCCAGCAGCTCGCGGGTGAACACCGGGGAGCTGTTTTTT	CASSSRVNTGELFF
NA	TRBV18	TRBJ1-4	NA	TGTGCCAGCTCACCACTACAGGAGGGTGAAAAACTGTTTTTT	CASSPLQEGEKLFF
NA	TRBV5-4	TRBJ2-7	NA	TGTGCCAGCAGCCCAGGACTGCTCTCCTACGAGCAGTACTTC	CASSPGLLSYEQYF
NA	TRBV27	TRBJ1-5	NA	TGTGCCAGCAGTTTATTGGGTCAGCCCCAGCATTTT	CASSLLGQPQHF
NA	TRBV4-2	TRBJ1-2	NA	TGTGCCAGCAGCCAAGATAGAACGGACTATGGCTACACCTTC	CASSQDRTDYGYTF
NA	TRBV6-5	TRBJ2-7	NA	TGTGCCAGCAGTAACGGGTACGAGCAGTACTTC	CASSNGYEQYF